These T cell receptor beta chains were read from a single sample in a study of T cell repertoires in aging, cancer and after chemotherapy. TCRdb processed the multiplex PCR reads anew with MiXCR; each CDR3 protein has one entry. The data hold under 450 distinct CDR3 sequences, with 21% observed a single time. Sequenced material: blood. The receptors were sampled from a human donor with a blood cancer. The CDR3 runs from the conserved cysteine through the conserved F or W. A D gene is named only where the DNA matches it firmly. Only part of the rows carry a size: once, few, many, or a class if the clone is expanded.

V gene	D gene	J gene	clone size	CDR3 DNA	CDR3 protein
TRBV7-2	.	TRBJ2-7	medium-sized	TGTGCCAGCAGCTCAGTCGCAGGGACCTACGAGCAGTACTTC	CASSSVAGTYEQYF
TRBV7-2	TRBD2	TRBJ2-7	.	TGTGCCAGCAGCTTAGGACTAGCGGGAGCGAACGAGCAGTACTTC	CASSLGLAGANEQYF
TRBV19	.	TRBJ1-2	medium-sized	TGTGCCAGTAGTATAGACCGGAACAGAGCCCGGGGCTACACCTTC	CASSIDRNRARGYTF
TRBV6-5	.	TRBJ2-2	large	TGTGCCAGCAGCATTAGCGGACTTGTTACCGGGGAGCTGTTTTTT	CASSISGLVTGELFF
TRBV29-1	.	TRBJ2-7	large	TGCAGCGTTTCAGACACAGCTACCTACGAGCAGTACTTC	CSVSDTATYEQYF